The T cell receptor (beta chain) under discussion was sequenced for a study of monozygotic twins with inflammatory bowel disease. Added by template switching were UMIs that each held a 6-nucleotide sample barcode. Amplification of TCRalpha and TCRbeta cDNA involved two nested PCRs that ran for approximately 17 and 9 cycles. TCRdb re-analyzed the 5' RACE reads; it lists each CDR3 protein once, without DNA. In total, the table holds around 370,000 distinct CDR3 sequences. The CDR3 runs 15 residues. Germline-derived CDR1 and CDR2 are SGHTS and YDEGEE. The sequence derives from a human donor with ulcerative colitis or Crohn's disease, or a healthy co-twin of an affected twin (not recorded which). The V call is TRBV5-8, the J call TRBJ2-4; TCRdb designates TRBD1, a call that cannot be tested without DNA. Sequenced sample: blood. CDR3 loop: CASSSDVQGRAIQYF.